The clone carrying this T cell receptor beta chain was seen once. Donors gave 9 to 10 milliliters of peripheral blood apiece. Through a sample-barcoded 5' primer and a J-beta primer mix, a second PCR was run for roughly 6 to 12 cycles. TCRdb used MiXCR to reprocess the 5' RACE reads, holding one entry per CDR3 protein. Of 920,000 or so distinct CDR3 sequences in the sample, more than 35% were seen once. The record originates from a study of blood T cells in healthy people across ages. Germline V gene lookup returns CDR1 DFQATT and CDR2 SNEGSKA (reference sequence). The ends were cut back, 4 bases at V and 2 bases at J, with 13 bases in the middle. The CDR3 length is 14 residues.

The V gene is TRBV20-1, the J gene TRBJ2-3, with D possibly matching TRBD1 (7 bases). The sequenced sample consisted of blood. This sequence originates from a woman aged 60-70 years in good health. The CDR3 bases are TGCAGTGCTAACAGGGGACTGCACACAGATACGCAGTATTTT. Its protein product is CSANRGLHTDTQYF.